This TCR beta chain was profiled in a study of T cell clonotyping in hematopoietic cell transplantation. About the study: Pretransplant recipient samples were taken after cytoreduction.

This table comes from immunoSEQ multiplex PCR, and its TCRdb copy is limited to in-frame clones, with some not included. The sample has approximately 9,300 clones, around 86% seen once; the top ten hold 15%. V gave up 3 bases and J gave up 6 bases, with 6 bases separating them. Germline-derived CDR1 and CDR2 are DFQATT and SNEGSKA (reference sequence). The CDR3 sequence is 11 residues long. Only a few counts were recorded for this clone. Its antigen remains unidentified. The time point is: recipient sample about 28 days before transplant, after cytoreduction. Findings and limits, study-wide: Pathologically expanded recipient clonotypes increased progressively from day 30 to day 180 as diversity fell.

Sequencing was performed on peripheral blood mononuclear cells, taken before stem cell transplant. The chain joins TRBV20-1 to TRBJ2-1; unclear D gene. The source is a woman in her forties or fifties with chronic myeloid leukemia. Some clones in this sample may be carry-over from other donors' samples. CDR3 in amino acids: CSASKFNEQFF. The DNA of the CDR3 is TGCAGTGCTAGCAAATTCAATGAGCAGTTCTTC.